These 4 T cell receptor beta chains share one sample of origin, sequenced in a study of beta chain features in type 1 diabetes. General study results and limits: In every one of the four CD4+ subsets, TCRB CDR3s were moderately but significantly shorter in Type 1 diabetes patients.

What these receptors recognize is not known. Sequenced material consisted of expressed TCRB transcripts (all of the isolated RNA was reverse transcribed). Generated by immunoSEQ multiplex PCR, the TCRdb table keeps only in-frame clones and is missing some. The sample gives around 310,000 clones, about 13% of which show up once; roughly 0.016% is in the top ten. Sequences were obtained from naive CD4+ T cells from blood. Every receptor here comes from a woman aged 18-29 years with type 1 diabetes.

This sequence joins TRBV28 and TRBJ1-1; possibly TRBD1 for D (5 bases). CDR3 length equals 12 residues. The germline CDR1 and CDR2 sequences are MDHEN and SYDVKM. V was trimmed by 6 bases and J by 7 bases, leaving 12 bases between them. CDR3 in amino acids: CASRGPMGEAFF. The CDR3 DNA follows: TGTGCCAGCAGGGGGCCAATGGGTGAAGCTTTCTTT.

The rearrangement links TRBV4-1 to TRBJ2-2, with 8 bases identical to TRBD2. With V trimmed by 0 bases and J by 4 bases, 7 bases remained unmatched. Germline values: CDR1 MGHRA, CDR2 YSYEKL. The CDR3 has 17 amino acids. CDR3 region: CASSQERAGVSTGELFF. The DNA of the CDR3 is TGCGCCAGCAGCCAAGAGAGAGCGGGAGTGAGCACCGGGGAGCTGTTTTTT.

The rearrangement uses TRBV30 and TRBJ2-7; TRBD2 is a possible D gene (7 bases). Germline values: CDR1 GTSNPN, CDR2 SVGIG (reference sequence). V was cut by 0 bases and J by 6 bases, with 15 bases left in between. CDR3 size: 14 residues. The CDR3 DNA reads TGTGCCTGGAGTGTAATAGGGGGAGGGGGCGAGCAGTACTTC. It translates to CAWSVIGGGGEQYF.

This chain's CDR3 is CASSQLQTAGIYEQYF. For the CDR3, the DNA is TGTGCCAGCAGCCAACTCCAGACAGCGGGAATCTACGAGCAGTACTTC. V gene TRBV11-2 combines with J gene TRBJ2-7; 7 bases line up with TRBD2. J lost 3 bases, V lost 5 bases, and 13 bases had no gene match. Germline CDR1 and CDR2: SGHAT and FQNNGV. The CDR3 extends over 16 amino acids.